The 12 T cell receptor beta chains below come from one sample, sequenced in a study of CD8 T cells in ankylosing spondylitis. MiXCR, applied by TCRdb to the 5' RACE reads, yields one record per CDR3 protein. This table has about 170,000 distinct CDR3 sequences, approximately 16% appearing once. Input material: blood, either unsorted or a sorted T cell fraction (not recorded which). All receptors derive from a male donor with ankylosing spondylitis or in good health (not recorded which).

This clonotype was counted only a few times. The chain employs TRBV12-3 or TRBV12-4 and TRBJ1-1; 7 nucleotides match TRBD1. The CDR3 totals 11 residues. The V segment lost 4 bases and the J segment 7 bases; nucleotides outside the gene matches: 0. CDR3 nucleotide sequence: TGTGCCAGCAGTTGGACAGGTGAAGCTTTCTTT. This codes for CASSWTGEAFF.

At least ten counts were recorded for this clonotype. V is TRBV7-2 and J is TRBJ2-1; TRBD2 matches 7 bases. J gave up 1 base and V 4 bases, and 4 bases lay outside the gene matches. The CDR3 runs 15 residues. Germline CDR1 reads SGHTA; CDR2 reads FQGNSA. The CDR3 nucleotides read TGTGCCAGCAGCTCAGATAGCGGGTCCTACAATGAGCAGTTCTTC. Translating gives CASSSDSGSYNEQFF.

There are many counts of this clonotype. The chain employs TRBV10-3 and TRBJ2-1; TRBD2 matches 8 bases. Germline lookup yields CDR1 ENHRY and CDR2 SYGVKD. Trimming removed 5 bases from V and 6 bases from J; junction bases left unmatched: 3. CDR3 length: 13 amino acids. CDR3 loop: CAISSGTSNEQFF. The CDR3, as DNA: TGTGCCATCAGTTCCGGGACTAGCAATGAGCAGTTCTTC.

The V gene is TRBV4-1, the J gene TRBJ1-3; weak D call: TRBD1 (5 bases). CDR3 length: 15 amino acids. Germline CDR1 MGHRA, CDR2 YSYEKL. With 6 bases removed from V and 2 bases from J, the gap between germline ends came to 14 bases. In DNA, the CDR3 is TGCGCCAGCAGTCAACCCCGGGACCCTGGAAACACCATATATTTT. It is translated as CASSQPRDPGNTIYF.

This clonotype was found a few times. The chain has TRBV7-9 and TRBJ2-2; perhaps TRBD2 as D (5 bases). The CDR3 consists of 13 residues. The germline gives CDR1 SEHNR, CDR2 FQNEAQ (reference sequence). Trimming shortened V by 5 bases and J by 4 bases, and 8 bases separated the two germline ends. CDR3 in DNA: TGTGCCAGCAGCGATCGGGGCACCGGGGAGCTGTTTTTT. Protein: CASSDRGTGELFF.

This clonotype came up many times. The V call is TRBV20-1, the J call TRBJ2-1, with D possibly being TRBD2 (5 bases). V was pared by 0 bases and J by 4 bases, with 13 bases between. Germline CDR1 DFQATT, CDR2 SNEGSKA (reference sequence). The CDR3 length is 15 residues. CDR3 loop: CSARDTDYLYNEQFF. The DNA for the CDR3 is TGCAGTGCTAGAGATACAGACTACTTGTACAATGAGCAGTTCTTC.

The V and J genes are TRBV2 and TRBJ1-5; possible D gene TRBD1, 6 bases. The CDR3 covers 14 residues. Per germline, CDR1 SNHLY and CDR2 FYNNEI. Trimming removed 5 bases at V and 1 base at J, with 9 bases between. The CDR3: CASSPRGSNQPQHF. In DNA, the CDR3 is TGTGCCAGCAGTCCCAGGGGAAGCAATCAGCCCCAGCATTTT. The full variable domain, completed using reference TRBV2 and TRBJ1-5, is EPEVTQTPSHQVTQMGQEVILRCVPISNHLYFYWYRQILGQKVEFLVSFYNNEISEKSEIFDDQFSVERPDGSNFTLKIRSTKLEDSAMYFCASSPRGSNQPQHFGDGTRLSIL.

This chain joins TRBV4-1 and TRBJ2-1; D not certain. Germline CDR1 and CDR2: MGHRA and YSYEKL. This CDR3 spans 16 amino acids. The V end was cut by 4 bases, the J end by 0 bases, with 13 bases between. The CDR3 nucleotides read TGCGCCAGCAGCCCACTGGTCATAATCTCCTACAATGAGCAGTTCTTC. Translation gives CASSPLVIISYNEQFF.

This clonotype was observed a handful of times. This sequence joins TRBV18 and TRBJ2-2, with no clear D. The CDR3 is made up of 16 amino acids. Deletions cut 0 bases from V and 3 bases from J, with 11 bases between. CDR1 KGHSH and CDR2 LQKENI come from the germline V gene. The DNA for the CDR3 is TGTGCCAGCTCACCACCGAACGGACGGGACACCGGGGAGCTGTTTTTT. It translates to CASSPPNGRDTGELFF.

The sample holds many counts of this clonotype. The V gene is TRBV9, the J gene TRBJ2-2; D is possibly TRBD2 (5 bases). Germline V gives CDR1 SGDLS, CDR2 YYNGEE. V shed 2 bases and J shed 5 bases, with 13 bases lying between them. This CDR3 contains 15 residues. The CDR3 nucleotides read TGTGCCAGCAGCGTGGCGATTAGCGTTACCGGGGAGCTGTTTTTT. Encoded protein: CASSVAISVTGELFF.

This clonotype was observed many times. The CDR3 nucleotides are TGTGCCAGTAGTATCGTGGGTAATCAGCCCCAGCATTTT. Encoded protein: CASSIVGNQPQHF. V usage is TRBV19 and J usage is TRBJ1-5; no definite D call. The CDR3 is made up of 13 amino acids. Trimming took off 3 bases at V and 4 bases at J, with 7 bases between the two ends. Germline CDR1 reads LNHDA; CDR2 reads SQIVND (reference sequence). The full variable domain, with the rest looked up from reference TRBV19 and TRBJ1-5, is DGGITQSPKYLFRKEGQNVTLSCEQNLNHDAMYWYRQDPGQGLRLIYYSQIVNDFQKGDIAEGYSVSREKKESFPLTVTSAQKNPTAFYLCASSIVGNQPQHFGDGTRLSIL.

This clonotype was observed a few times. This chain links TRBV11-2 with TRBJ2-3; TRBD2 aligns across 8 bases. The ends lost 5 bases at V and 5 bases at J; junction bases unmatched: 12. The CDR3 is made up of 16 amino acids. The germline CDR1 and CDR2 sequences are SGHAT and FQNNGV. CDR3 sequence (DNA): TGTGCCAGCAGCAGTATCCAAGCGGGAGTTGGAGATACGCAGTATTTT. Its protein is CASSSIQAGVGDTQYF. Based on the CDR3 plus reference TRBV11-2 and TRBJ2-3, the full variable domain is EAGVAQSPRYKIIEKRQSVAFWCNPISGHATLYWYQQILGQGPKLLIQFQNNGVVDDSQLPKDRFSAERLKGVDSTLKIQPAKLEDSAVYLCASSSIQAGVGDTQYFGPGTRLTVL.